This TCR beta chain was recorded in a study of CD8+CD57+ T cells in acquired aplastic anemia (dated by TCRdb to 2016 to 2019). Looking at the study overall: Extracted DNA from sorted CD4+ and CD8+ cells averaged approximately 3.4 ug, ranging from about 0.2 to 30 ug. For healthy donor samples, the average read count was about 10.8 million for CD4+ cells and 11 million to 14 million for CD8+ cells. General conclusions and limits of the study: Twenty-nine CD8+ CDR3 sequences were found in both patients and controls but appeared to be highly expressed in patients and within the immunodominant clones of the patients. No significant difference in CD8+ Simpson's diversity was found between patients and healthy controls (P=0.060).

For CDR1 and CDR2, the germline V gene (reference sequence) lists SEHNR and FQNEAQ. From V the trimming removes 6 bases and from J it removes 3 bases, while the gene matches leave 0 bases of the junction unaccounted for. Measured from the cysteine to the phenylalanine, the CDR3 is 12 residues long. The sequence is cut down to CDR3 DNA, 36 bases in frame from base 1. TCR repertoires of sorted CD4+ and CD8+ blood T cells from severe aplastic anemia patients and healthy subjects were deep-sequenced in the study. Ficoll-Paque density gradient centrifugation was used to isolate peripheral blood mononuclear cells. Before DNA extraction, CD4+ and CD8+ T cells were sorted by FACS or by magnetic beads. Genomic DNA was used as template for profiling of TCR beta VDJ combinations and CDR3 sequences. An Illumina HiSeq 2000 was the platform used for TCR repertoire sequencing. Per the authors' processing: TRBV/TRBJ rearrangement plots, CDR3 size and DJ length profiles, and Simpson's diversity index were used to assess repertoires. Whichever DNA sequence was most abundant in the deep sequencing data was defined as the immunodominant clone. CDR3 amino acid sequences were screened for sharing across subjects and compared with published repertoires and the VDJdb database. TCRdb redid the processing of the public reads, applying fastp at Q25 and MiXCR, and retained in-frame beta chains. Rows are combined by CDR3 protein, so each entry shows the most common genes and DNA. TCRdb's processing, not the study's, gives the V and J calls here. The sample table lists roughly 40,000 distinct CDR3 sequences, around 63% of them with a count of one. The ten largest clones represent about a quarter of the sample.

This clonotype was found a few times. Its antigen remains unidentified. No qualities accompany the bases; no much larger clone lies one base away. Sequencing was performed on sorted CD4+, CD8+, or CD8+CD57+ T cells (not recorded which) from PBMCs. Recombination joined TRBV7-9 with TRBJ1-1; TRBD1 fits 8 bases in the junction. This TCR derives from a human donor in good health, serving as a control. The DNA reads TGTGCCAGCAGGGGACAGGACACTGAAGCTTTCTTT. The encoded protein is CASRGQDTEAFF. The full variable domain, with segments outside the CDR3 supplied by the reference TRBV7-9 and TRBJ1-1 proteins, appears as DTGVSQNPRHKITKRGQNVTFRCDPISEHNRLYWYRQTLGQGPEFLTYFQNEAQLEKSRLLSDRFSAERPKGSFSTLEIQRTEQGDSAMYLCASRGQDTEAFFGQGTRLTVV.